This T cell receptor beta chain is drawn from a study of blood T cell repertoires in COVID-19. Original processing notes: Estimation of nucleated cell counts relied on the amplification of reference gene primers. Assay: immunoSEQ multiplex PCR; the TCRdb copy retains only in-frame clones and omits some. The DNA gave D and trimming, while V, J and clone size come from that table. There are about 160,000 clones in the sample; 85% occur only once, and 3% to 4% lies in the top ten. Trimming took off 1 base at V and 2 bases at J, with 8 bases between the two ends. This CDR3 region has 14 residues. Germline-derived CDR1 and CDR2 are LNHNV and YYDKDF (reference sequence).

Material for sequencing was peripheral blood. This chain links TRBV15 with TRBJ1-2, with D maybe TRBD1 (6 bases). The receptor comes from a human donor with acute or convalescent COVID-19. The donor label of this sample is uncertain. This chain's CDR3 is CATSRGQENYGYTF. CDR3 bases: TGTGCCACCAGCAGAGGACAGGAGAACTATGGCTACACCTTC.